The subject of this entry is one T cell receptor (beta chain). In this sample, this clonotype turned up many times. This receptor's antigen is unknown. Base quality data are lacking; no much larger clone is found one base away. Libraries were constructed by PCR. Reads for this sample came from an Illumina HiSeq 2500. Molecular barcoding was employed in the preparation of TCR libraries, with unique molecular identifiers being used to normalize TCRbeta repertoire quantification. TCRdb trimmed the raw reads at Q25, called clones with MiXCR and kept productive beta chains. Each record represents a unique CDR3 protein, reported with the most common genes and DNA among its rows. The sample profile shows hundreds of thousands of distinct CDR3 sequences; around 16% of them were found once. In total, the top ten clones hold approximately 28% of the sample. From the cysteine through the phenylalanine, the CDR3 covers 14 amino acids. Only the CDR3 DNA is retained, 42 bases long and in frame from the first base. Trimming costs V 2 bases and J 3 bases, and their ends lie 10 bases apart.

The source of the sample is a study of T-cell reconstitution after alpha-beta-depleted transplantation in children (dated by TCRdb to 2016 to 2017). A note on the overall study: The study quantitatively tracked T-cell immune reconstitution after TCRalphabeta/CD19-depleted allogeneic hematopoietic cell transplantation in children using TCR repertoire profiling. General study outcomes and caveats: Over the following months the frequencies of hyperexpanded clones went down, and after one year T-cell counts and TCRbeta diversity were mostly credited to newly produced T cells. About two months after transplant, the apparently early recovery of alphabetaT-cell counts reportedly depended on just several hundred clones that had expanded rapidly and came from non-depleted graft cells. In some patients, high TCRbeta diversity at day 60 was attributed to recipient T cells and intrathymic progenitors that had survived conditioning.

The intended sense of this specimen's treatment or condition label: allogeneic hematopoietic cell transplantation with graft depleted of TCRalphabeta T cells and CD19 B cells. TCRalphabeta/CD19-depleted allogeneic hematopoietic cell grafts were given to the transplant recipients, all of whom were children. This TCR derives from a boy less than two years old who had a stem cell transplant for Wiskott-Aldrich syndrome, so the T cells may come from the graft donor. The V gene is TRBV12-3 or TRBV12-4 and the J gene is TRBJ1-1; the D gene is unclear. The specimen comprised PBMCs, mostly from graft donor cells, sampled 360 days after TCRalphabeta/CD19-depleted stem cell transplant. The nucleotides read TGTGCCAGCAGTTTAAGGTTTCGAGACACTGAAGCTTTCTTT. This translates into CASSLRFRDTEAFF.